The source of this TCR beta chain is a study of CD8 T cells in Susac syndrome. V was clipped by 4 bases and J by 9 bases; unmatched bases: 2. Germline CDR1 is SQVTM and CDR2 is ANQGSEA. This CDR3 is built from 11 residues. Reverse transcription of 0.5 to 1 ug RNA was carried out with random hexamers. MiXCR, run by TCRdb on the immunoSEQ multiplex PCR reads, gives a single entry per CDR3 protein. The sample shows roughly 180,000 distinct CDR3 sequences, less than 95% of them seen only once. The material sequenced was CD4+ T cells from PBMCs. V usage is TRBV29-1 and J usage is TRBJ2-3; 9 bases line up with TRBD1. This clonotype originated in a human donor in good health. CDR3: CSVGTGDTQYF. As DNA, the CDR3 is TGCAGCGTTGGGACAGGGGACACGCAGTATTTT.